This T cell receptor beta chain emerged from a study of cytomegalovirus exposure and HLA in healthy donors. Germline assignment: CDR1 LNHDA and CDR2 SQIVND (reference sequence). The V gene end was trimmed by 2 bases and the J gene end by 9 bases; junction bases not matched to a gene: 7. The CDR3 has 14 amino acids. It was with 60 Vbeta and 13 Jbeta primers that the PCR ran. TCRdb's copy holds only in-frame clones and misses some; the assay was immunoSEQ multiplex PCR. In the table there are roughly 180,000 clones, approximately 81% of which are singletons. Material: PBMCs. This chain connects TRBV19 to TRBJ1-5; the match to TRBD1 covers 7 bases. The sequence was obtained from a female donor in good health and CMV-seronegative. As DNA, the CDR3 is TGTGCCAGTAGTATACAGGGGGACGGGGCGCCCCAGCATTTT. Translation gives CASSIQGDGAPQHF.